This is a list of T cell receptor beta chains from one sample in a study of identical twins. TCRdb re-derived calls from the 5' RACE reads in MiXCR, one entry per CDR3 protein. This sample has around 1.7 million distinct CDR3 sequences; 32% occur once, and the top ten carry approximately 0.29%. The material sequenced was cord blood. The origin of the receptors is a newborn girl in good health. CDR3s leave out the opening cysteine and the closing phenylalanine or tryptophan.

V gene	J gene	CDR3 protein
TRBV6-1	TRBJ2-5	ASNDSPRGSQETQY
TRBV6-6	TRBJ1-2	ASTPEGAGYGYT
TRBV10-3	TRBJ1-4	AISEGQYATNEKLF
TRBV18	TRBJ1-6	ASSLSAFYNSPLH
TRBV28	TRBJ2-1	ASSLVAPLRNEQF
TRBV28	TRBJ2-1	ASTPDRNEQF
TRBV6-1	TRBJ2-3	ASRTSGDSTDTQY
TRBV4-1	TRBJ1-4	ASSQDHVEKLF
TRBV28	TRBJ1-4	ASSFQGTANEKLF
TRBV20-1	TRBJ2-3	SASSRVEDTQY
TRBV7-2	TRBJ2-7	ASNFDTSGRRYEQY
TRBV20-1	TRBJ1-2	SARTGRNYGYT
TRBV11-1	TRBJ2-2	ASSLFASPTGELF
TRBV7-2	TRBJ2-5	ASSLLPSPPRETQY
TRBV6-5	TRBJ2-3	ASSYWASGRPSTDTQY
TRBV28	-	ASSRTGMGTNEQY
TRBV19	TRBJ1-2	ASTHRAVDYGYT
TRBV20-1	TRBJ2-7	SARKAHRDLDEQY
TRBV29-1	TRBJ1-5	SVGRGADQPQH
TRBV5-1	TRBJ2-2	ASSLTPGQGYTGELF
TRBV24-1	TRBJ2-7	ATSDPQADASYEQY
TRBV25-1	TRBJ2-1	ASSEGRRSYNEQF
TRBV6-1	TRBJ1-2	ASSEAPWPGNGYT
TRBV12-3/TRBV12-4	TRBJ2-7	ASSFRLAGNEQY
TRBV2	TRBJ2-7	ASRGLAGENVQY
TRBV10-3	TRBJ2-3	AISGRGGGRDPGTDTQY
TRBV6-1	TRBJ1-2	ASSEGMGHNYGYT
TRBV20-1	TRBJ1-1	SAIEPTGQLLNTEAF
TRBV5-1	TRBJ1-1	ASSRGQGDFSYTEAF
TRBV6-2/TRBV6-3	TRBJ1-2	ASSYRAPGAGGYT
TRBV7-9	TRBJ2-5	ASSLAGYFQETQY
TRBV20-1	TRBJ2-7	SARDLLAGAYEQY
TRBV4-2	TRBJ2-7	ASSQDWGSGGDRYEQY
TRBV7-2	TRBJ2-7	ASSLEGLAGDKQY
TRBV20-1	TRBJ2-1	SARYSGLQF
TRBV20-1	TRBJ1-6	SASILLRRSDSPLH
TRBV6-6	TRBJ1-1	ASSTSRGQTEAF
TRBV4-2	TRBJ2-7	ASSQLSGLGPYEQY
TRBV10-3	TRBJ2-3	AIRLAGATDTQY
TRBV20-1	TRBJ2-3	SAREDPLRGYTQY
TRBV4-1	TRBJ2-7	ASSQEPVSYEQY
TRBV6-6	TRBJ2-7	ASTNRGLVSYEQY
TRBV6-5	TRBJ2-7	ASRYPVVLARGIGYEQY
TRBV20-1	TRBJ2-1	SALMLGVAGNEQF
TRBV20-1	TRBJ2-3	SAPGGDPTDTQY
TRBV3-1	TRBJ1-5	ASSVTGSGQPQH
TRBV4-2	TRBJ2-7	ASSQDRVDYEQY
TRBV24-1	TRBJ2-1	ATSDRSGRVTEQF
TRBV29-1	TRBJ1-4	SVGYPGEKLF
TRBV14	TRBJ1-2	ASSQNFGFANYGYT
TRBV3-1	TRBJ2-3	ASRNLAGRTDTQY
TRBV6-2/TRBV6-3	TRBJ2-2	ASSRSRDRVTGELF
TRBV28	TRBJ2-1	ASTFRVRLAGVSNEQF
TRBV2	TRBJ2-7	ASAQGPSYEQY
TRBV7-2	TRBJ1-6	ASSHRAFSYNSPLH